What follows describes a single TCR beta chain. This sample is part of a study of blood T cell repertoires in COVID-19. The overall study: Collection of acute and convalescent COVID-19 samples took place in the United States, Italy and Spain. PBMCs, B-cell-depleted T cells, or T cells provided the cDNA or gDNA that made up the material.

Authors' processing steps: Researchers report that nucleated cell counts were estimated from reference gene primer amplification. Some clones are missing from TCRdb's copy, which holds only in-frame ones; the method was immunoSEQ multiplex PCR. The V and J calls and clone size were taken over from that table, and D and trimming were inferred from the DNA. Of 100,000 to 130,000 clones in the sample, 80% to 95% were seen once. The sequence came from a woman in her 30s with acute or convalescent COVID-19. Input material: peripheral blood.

The CDR3, as DNA: TGTGCCAGCAGCTCTATAGCGGGTGAGCAGTTCTTC. It is translated as CASSSIAGEQFF. The rearrangement uses TRBV7-9 and TRBJ2-1; 7 bases match TRBD2. CDR1 is SEHNR, CDR2 FQNEAQ, per germline (reference sequence). The CDR3 has 12 amino acids. Losses at the gene ends were 4 bases for V and 9 bases for J; bases not matched to a gene: 3.